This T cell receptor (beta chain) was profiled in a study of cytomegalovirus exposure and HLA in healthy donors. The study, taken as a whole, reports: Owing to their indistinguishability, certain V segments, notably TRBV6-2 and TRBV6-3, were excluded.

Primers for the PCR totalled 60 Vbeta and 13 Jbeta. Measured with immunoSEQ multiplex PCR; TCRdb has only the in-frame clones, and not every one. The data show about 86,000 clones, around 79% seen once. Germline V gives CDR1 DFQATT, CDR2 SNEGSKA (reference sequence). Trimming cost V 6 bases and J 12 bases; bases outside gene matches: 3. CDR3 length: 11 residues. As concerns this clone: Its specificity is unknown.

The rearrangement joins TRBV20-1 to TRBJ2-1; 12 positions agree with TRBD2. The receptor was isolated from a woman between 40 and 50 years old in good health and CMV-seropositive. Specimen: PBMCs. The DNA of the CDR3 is TGCAGTGCGATGACTAGCGGGAGGCAGTTCTTC. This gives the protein CSAMTSGRQFF.